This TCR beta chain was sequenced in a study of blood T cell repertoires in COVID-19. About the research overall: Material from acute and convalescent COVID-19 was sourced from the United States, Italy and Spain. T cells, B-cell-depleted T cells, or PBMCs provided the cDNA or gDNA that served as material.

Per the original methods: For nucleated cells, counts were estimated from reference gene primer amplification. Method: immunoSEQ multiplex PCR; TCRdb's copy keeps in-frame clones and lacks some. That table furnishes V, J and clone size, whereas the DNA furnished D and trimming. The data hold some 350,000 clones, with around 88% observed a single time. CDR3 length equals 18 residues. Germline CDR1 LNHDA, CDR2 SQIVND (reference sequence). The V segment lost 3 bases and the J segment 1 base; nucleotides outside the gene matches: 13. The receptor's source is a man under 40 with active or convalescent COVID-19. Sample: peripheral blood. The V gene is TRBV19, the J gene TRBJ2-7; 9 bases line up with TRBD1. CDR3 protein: CASSMTVLGTGMSYEQYF. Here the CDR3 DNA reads TGTGCCAGTAGTATGACGGTTCTGGGGACAGGGATGTCCTACGAGCAGTACTTC. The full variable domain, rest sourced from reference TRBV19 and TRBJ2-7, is DGGITQSPKYLFRKEGQNVTLSCEQNLNHDAMYWYRQDPGQGLRLIYYSQIVNDFQKGDIAEGYSVSREKKESFPLTVTSAQKNPTAFYLCASSMTVLGTGMSYEQYFGPGTRLTVT.